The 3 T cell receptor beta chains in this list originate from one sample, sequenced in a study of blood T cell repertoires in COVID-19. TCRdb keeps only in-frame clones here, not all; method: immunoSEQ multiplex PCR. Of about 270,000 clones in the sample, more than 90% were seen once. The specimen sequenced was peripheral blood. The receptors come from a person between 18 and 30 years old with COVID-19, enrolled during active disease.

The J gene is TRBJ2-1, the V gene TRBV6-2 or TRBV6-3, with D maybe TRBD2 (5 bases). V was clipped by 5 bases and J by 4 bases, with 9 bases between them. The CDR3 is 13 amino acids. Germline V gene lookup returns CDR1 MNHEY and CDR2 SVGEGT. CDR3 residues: CASSPGLYNEQFF. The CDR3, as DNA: TGTGCCAGCAGTCCCGGACTGTACAATGAGCAGTTCTTC.

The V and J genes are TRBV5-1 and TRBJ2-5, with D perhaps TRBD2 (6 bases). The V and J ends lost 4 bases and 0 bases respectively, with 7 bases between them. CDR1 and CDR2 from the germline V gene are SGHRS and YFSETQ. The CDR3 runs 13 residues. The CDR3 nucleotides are TGCGCCAGCAGCGGGGACTACCAAGAGACCCAGTACTTC. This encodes CASSGDYQETQYF.

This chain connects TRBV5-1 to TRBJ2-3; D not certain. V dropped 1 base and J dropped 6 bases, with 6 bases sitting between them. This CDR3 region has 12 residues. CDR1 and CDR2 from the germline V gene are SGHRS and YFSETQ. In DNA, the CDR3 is TGCGCCAGCAGCTTGCCCTTGGATACGCAGTATTTT. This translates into CASSLPLDTQYF.